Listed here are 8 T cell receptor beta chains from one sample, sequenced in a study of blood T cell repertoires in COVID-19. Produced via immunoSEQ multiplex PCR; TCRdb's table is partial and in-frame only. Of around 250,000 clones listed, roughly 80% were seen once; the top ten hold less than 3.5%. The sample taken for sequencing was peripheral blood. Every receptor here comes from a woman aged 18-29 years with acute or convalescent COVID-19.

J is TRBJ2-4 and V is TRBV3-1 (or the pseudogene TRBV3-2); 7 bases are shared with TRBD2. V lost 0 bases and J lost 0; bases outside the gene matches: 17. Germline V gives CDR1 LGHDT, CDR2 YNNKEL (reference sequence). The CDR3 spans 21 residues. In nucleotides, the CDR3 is TGTGCCAGCAGCCAAGATTTCGGGTTAGCGGGCGACCTTTTAGCCAAAAACATTCAGTACTTC. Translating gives CASSQDFGLAGDLLAKNIQYF.

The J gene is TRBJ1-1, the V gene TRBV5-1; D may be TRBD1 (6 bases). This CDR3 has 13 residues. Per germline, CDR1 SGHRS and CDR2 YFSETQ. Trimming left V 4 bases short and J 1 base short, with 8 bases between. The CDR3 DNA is TGCGCCAGCAGCACAGGGACGAACACTGAAGCTTTCTTT. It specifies CASSTGTNTEAFF.

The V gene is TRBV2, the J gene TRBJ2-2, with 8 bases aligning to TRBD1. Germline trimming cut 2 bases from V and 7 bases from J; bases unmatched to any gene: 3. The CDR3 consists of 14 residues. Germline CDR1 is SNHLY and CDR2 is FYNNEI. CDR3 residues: CASSEQGASGELFF. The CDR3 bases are TGTGCCAGCAGTGAACAGGGGGCTAGCGGGGAGCTGTTTTTT.

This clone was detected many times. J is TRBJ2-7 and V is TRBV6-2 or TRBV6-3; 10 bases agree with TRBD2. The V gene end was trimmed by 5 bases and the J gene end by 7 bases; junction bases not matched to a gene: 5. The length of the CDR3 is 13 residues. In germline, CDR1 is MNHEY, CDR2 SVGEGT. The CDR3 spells CASSGLAASEQYF. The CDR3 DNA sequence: TGTGCCAGCAGTGGACTAGCGGCTTCTGAGCAGTACTTC.

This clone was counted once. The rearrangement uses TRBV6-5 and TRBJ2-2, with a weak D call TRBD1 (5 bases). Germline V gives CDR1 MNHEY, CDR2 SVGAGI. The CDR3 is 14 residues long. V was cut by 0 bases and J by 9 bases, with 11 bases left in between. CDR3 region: CASSYSQGFRELFF. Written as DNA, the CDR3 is TGTGCCAGCAGTTACTCCCAGGGCTTTCGGGAGCTGTTTTTT.

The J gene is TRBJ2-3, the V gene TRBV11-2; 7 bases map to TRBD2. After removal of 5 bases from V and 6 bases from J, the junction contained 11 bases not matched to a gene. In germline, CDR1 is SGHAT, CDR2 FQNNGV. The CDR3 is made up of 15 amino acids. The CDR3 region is CASSLKTSPYDTQYF. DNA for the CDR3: TGTGCCAGCAGCCTGAAGACTAGCCCGTACGATACGCAGTATTTT.

The CDR3 DNA is TGTGCCTGGAGTGTACTTTCTCTGGGCAGACCGGGACTAGAGCAGTTCTTC. Translated: CAWSVLSLGRPGLEQFF. This chain connects TRBV30 to TRBJ2-1, with 7 bases fitting TRBD2. The germline V gene has CDR1 GTSNPN and CDR2 SVGIG (reference sequence). Unmatched junction bases numbered 18, after V lost 0 bases and J lost 10 bases. This CDR3 has 17 amino acids.

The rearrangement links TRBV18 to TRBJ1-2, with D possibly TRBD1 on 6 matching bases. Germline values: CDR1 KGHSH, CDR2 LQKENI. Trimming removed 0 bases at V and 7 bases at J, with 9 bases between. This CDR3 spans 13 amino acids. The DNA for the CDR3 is TGTGCCAGCTCACCACCCACAGGGCCTGGCTACACCTTC. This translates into CASSPPTGPGYTF.